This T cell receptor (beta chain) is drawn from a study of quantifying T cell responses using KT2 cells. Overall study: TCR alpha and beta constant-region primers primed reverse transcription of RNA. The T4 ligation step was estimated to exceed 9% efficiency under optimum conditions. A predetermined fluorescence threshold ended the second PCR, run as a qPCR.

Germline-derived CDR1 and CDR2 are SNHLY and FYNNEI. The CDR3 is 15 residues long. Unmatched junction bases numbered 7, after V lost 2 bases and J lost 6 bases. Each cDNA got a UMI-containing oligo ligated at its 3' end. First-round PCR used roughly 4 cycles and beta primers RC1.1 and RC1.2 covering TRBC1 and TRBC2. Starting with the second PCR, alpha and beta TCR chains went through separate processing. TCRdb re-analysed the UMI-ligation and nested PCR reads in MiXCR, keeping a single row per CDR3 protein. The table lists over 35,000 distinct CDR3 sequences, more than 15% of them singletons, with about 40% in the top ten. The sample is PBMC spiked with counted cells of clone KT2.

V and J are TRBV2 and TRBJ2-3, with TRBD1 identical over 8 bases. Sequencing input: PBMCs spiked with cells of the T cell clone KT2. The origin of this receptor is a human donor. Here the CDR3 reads CASSERGQGADTQYF. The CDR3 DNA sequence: TGTGCCAGCAGTGAACGAGGTCAGGGGGCTGATACGCAGTATTTT.